This T cell receptor beta chain is from a study of control samples from healthy donors and cancer patients. The CDR3 contains 16 residues. V was pared by 1 base and J by 10 bases, with 20 bases between. The germline V gene encodes CDR1 SGHTA and CDR2 FQGNSA. Repertoires were generated with immunoSEQ multiplex PCR, while TCRdb's copy carries only in-frame clones and drops some. The profile covers tens of thousands of clones, with more than 80% appearing a single time and just under 0.8% taken by the ten largest. This clone was seen just once. The specimen sequenced was PBMCs. The chain links TRBV7-2 to TRBJ2-4; D gene uncertain. The TCR sequence derives from a man aged 30 to 45 with colorectal cancer. CDR3 in amino acids: CASSLEASPSPKIQYF. DNA of the CDR3: TGTGCCAGCAGCTTAGAAGCAAGTCCATCCCCCAAAATTCAGTACTTC. Together with reference TRBV7-2 and TRBJ2-4, the CDR3 gives the full variable domain: GAGVSQSPSNKVTEKGKDVELRCDPISGHTALYWYRQSLGQGLEFLIYFQGNSAPDKSGLPSDRFSAERTGGSVSTLTIQRTQQEDSAVYLCASSLEASPSPKIQYFGAGTRLSVL.